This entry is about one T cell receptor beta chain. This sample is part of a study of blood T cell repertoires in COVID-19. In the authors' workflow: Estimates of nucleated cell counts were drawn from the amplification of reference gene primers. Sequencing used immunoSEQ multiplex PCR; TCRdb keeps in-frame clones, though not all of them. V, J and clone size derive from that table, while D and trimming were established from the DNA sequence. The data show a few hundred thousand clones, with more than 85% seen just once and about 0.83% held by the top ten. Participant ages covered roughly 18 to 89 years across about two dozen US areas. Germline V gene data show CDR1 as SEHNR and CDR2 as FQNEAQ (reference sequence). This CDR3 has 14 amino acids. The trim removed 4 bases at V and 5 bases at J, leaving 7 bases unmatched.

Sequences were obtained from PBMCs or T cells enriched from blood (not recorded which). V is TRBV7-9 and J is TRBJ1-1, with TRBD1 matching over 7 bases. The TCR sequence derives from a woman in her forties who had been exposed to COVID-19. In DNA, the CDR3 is TGTGCCAGCAGCTCTAAGGGGGCGCAGACTGAAGCTTTCTTT. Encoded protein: CASSSKGAQTEAFF.